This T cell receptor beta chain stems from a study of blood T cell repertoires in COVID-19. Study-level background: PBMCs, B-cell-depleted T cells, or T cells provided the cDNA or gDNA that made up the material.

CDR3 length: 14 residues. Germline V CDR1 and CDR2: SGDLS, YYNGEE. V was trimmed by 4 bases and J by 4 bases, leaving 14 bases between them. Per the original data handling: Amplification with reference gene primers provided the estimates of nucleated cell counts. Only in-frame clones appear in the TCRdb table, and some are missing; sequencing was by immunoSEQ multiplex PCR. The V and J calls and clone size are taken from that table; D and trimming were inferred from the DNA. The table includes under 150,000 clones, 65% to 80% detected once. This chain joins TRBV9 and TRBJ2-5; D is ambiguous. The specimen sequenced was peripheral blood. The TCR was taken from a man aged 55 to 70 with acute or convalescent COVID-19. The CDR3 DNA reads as TGTGCCAGCAGCCCCCGCGGAGAGGTAGAGACCCAGTACTTC. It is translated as CASSPRGEVETQYF.